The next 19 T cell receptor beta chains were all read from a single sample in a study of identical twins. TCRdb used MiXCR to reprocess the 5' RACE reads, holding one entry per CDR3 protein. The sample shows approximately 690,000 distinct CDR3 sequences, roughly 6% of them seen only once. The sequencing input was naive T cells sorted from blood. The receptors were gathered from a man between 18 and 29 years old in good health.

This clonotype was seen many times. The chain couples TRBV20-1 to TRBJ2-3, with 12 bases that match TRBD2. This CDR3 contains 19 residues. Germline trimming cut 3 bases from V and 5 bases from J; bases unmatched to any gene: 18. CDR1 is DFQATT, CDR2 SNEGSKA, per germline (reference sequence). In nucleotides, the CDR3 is TGCAGTGCTAGCGCAAGCCCACGACTAGCGGGAGATTGGGTAGATACGCAGTATTTT. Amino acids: CSASASPRLAGDWVDTQYF.

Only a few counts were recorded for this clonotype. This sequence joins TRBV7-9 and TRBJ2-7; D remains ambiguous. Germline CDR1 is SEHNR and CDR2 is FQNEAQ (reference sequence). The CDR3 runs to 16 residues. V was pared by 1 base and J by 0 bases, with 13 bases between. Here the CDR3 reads CASSLGGPTSSYEQYF. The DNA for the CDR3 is TGTGCCAGCAGCTTAGGCGGTCCAACTTCCTCCTACGAGCAGTACTTC.

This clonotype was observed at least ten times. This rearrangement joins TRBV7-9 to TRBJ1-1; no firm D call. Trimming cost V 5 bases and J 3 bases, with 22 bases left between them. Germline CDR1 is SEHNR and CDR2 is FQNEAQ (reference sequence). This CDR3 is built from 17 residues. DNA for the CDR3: TGTGCCAGCAGCCCTCCCCGGACCGGAAGGTCGGACACTGAAGCTTTCTTT. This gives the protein CASSPPRTGRSDTEAFF.

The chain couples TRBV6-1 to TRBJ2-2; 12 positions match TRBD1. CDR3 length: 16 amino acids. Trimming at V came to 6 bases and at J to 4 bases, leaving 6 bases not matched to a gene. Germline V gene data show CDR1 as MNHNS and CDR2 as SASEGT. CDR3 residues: CASRPGTGGSTGELFF. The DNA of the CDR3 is TGTGCCAGCAGACCCGGGACAGGGGGCTCCACCGGGGAGCTGTTTTTT.

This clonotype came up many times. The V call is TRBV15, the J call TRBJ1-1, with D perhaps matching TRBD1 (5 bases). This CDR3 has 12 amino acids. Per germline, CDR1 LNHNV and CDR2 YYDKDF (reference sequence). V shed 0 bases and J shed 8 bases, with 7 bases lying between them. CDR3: CATSREGEEAFF. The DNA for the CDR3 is TGTGCCACCAGCAGAGAGGGGGAGGAAGCTTTCTTT.

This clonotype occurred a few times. DNA of the CDR3: TGTGCCAGCAGCACCAATCACAATGAGCAGTTCTTC. This sequence encodes CASSTNHNEQFF. The chain carries TRBV27 and TRBJ2-1; no definite D call. CDR3 size: 12 residues. Trimming removed 6 bases at V and 5 bases at J, with 8 bases between. Germline V CDR1 and CDR2: MNHEY, SMNVEV (reference sequence).

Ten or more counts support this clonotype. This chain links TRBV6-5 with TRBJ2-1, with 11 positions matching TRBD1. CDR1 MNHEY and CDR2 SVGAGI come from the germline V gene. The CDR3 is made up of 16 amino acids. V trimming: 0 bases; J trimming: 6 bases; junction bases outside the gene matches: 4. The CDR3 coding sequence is TGTGCCAGCAGTTACTCCGGACAGGGGGCATTCAATGAGCAGTTCTTC. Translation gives CASSYSGQGAFNEQFF.

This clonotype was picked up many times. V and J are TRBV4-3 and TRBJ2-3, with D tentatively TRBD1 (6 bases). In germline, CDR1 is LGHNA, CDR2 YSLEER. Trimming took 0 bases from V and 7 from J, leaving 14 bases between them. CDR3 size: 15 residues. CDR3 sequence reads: CASSQDGGPSNTQYF. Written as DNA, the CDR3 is TGCGCCAGCAGCCAAGATGGGGGCCCCTCTAATACGCAGTATTTT.

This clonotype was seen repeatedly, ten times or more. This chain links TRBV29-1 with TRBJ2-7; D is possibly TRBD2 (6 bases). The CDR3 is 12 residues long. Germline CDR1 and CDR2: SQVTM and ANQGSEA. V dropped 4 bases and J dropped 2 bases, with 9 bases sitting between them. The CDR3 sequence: CSVVAGPYEQYF. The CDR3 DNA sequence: TGCAGCGTTGTCGCGGGACCCTACGAGCAGTACTTC.

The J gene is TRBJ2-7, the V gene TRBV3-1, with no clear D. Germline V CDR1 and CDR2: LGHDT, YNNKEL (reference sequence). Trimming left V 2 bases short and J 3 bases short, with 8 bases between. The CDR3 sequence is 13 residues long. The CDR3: CASSQRSGYEQYF. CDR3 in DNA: TGTGCCAGCAGCCAACGGTCGGGCTACGAGCAGTACTTC.

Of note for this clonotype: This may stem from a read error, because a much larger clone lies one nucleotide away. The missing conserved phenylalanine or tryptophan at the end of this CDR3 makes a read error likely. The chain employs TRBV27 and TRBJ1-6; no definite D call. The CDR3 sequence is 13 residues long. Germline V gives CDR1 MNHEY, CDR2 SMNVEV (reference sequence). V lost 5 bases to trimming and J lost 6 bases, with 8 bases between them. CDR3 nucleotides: TGTGCCAGCAGTCCTACGGGTAATTCACCCCTCCACTCT. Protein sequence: CASSPTGNSPLHS.

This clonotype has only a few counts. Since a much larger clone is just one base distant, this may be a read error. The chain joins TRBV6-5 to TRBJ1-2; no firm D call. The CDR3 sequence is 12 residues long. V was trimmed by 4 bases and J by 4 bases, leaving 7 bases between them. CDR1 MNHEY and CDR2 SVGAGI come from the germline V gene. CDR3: CASSSAGYGYTF. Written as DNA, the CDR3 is TGTGCCAGCAGTTCGGCGGGCTATGGCTACACCTTC.

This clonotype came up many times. The chain's CDR3 is CASSAGTLYF. CDR3 bases: TGTGCCAGCAGTGCCGGAACCCTATACTTC. The genes are TRBV25-1 and TRBJ2-5; D gene ambiguous. Germline V gene sequence: CDR1 MGHDK, CDR2 SYGVNS. Trimming left V 4 bases short and J 14 bases short, with 11 bases between. This CDR3 spans 10 amino acids.

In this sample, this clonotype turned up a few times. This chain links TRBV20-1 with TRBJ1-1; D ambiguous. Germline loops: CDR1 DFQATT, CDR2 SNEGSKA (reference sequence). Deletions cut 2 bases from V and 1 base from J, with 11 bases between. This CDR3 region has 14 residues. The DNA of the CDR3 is TGCAGTGCTAGAAGGGAGGGTCGGAACACTGAAGCTTTCTTT. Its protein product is CSARREGRNTEAFF.

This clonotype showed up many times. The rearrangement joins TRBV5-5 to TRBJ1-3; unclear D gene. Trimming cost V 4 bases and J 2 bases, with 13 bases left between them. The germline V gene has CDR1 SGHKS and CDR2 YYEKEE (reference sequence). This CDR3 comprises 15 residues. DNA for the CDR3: TGTGCCAGCAGCCCCTCTCATCCAACTGGAAACACCATATATTTT. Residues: CASSPSHPTGNTIYF. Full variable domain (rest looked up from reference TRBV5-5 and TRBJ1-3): DAGVTQSPTHLIKTRGQQVTLRCSPISGHKSVSWYQQVLGQGPQFIFQYYEKEERGRGNFPDRFSARQFPNYSSELNVNALLLGDSALYLCASSPSHPTGNTIYFGEGSWLTVV.

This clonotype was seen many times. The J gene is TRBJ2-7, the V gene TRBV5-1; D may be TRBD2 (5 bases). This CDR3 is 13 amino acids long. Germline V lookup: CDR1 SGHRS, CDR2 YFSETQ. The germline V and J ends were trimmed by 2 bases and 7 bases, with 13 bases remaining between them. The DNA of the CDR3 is TGCGCCAGCAGCTTAATTAGTGGCGGGGAGCAGTACGTC. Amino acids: CASSLISGGEQYV.

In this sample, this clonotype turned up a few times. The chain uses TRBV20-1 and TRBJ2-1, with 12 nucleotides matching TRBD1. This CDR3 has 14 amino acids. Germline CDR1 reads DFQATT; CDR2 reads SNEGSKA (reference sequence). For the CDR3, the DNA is TGCAGATTACCGGGACAGGGGGCATGGGGGGAGCAGTTCTTC. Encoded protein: CRLPGQGAWGEQFF.

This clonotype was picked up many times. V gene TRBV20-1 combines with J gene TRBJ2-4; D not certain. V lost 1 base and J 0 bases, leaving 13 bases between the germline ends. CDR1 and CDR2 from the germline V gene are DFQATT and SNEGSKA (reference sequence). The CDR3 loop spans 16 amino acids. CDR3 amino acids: CSARGVPALAKNIQYF. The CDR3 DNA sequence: TGCAGTGCTAGAGGGGTACCGGCACTAGCCAAAAACATTCAGTACTTC.

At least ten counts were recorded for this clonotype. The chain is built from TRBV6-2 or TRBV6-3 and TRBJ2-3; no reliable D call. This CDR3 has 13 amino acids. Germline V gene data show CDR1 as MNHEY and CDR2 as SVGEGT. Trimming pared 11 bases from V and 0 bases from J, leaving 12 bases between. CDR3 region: CAAGGTSTDTQYF. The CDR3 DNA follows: TGTGCCGCAGGCGGAACTAGCACAGATACGCAGTATTTT.